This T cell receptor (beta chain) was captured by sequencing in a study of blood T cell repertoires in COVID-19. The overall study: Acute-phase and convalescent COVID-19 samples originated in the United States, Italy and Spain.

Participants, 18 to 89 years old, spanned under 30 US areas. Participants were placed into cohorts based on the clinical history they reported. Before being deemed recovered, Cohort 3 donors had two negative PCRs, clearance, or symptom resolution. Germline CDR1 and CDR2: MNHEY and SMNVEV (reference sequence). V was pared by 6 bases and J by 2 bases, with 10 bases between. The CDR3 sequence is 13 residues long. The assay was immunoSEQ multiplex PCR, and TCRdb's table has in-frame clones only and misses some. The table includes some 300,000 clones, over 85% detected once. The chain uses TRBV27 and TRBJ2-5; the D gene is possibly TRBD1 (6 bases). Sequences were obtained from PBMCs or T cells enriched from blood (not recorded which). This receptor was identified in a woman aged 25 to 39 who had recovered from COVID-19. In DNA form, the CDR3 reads TGTGCCAGCAGGAAGGACAGTCAAGAGACCCAGTACTTC. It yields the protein CASRKDSQETQYF.